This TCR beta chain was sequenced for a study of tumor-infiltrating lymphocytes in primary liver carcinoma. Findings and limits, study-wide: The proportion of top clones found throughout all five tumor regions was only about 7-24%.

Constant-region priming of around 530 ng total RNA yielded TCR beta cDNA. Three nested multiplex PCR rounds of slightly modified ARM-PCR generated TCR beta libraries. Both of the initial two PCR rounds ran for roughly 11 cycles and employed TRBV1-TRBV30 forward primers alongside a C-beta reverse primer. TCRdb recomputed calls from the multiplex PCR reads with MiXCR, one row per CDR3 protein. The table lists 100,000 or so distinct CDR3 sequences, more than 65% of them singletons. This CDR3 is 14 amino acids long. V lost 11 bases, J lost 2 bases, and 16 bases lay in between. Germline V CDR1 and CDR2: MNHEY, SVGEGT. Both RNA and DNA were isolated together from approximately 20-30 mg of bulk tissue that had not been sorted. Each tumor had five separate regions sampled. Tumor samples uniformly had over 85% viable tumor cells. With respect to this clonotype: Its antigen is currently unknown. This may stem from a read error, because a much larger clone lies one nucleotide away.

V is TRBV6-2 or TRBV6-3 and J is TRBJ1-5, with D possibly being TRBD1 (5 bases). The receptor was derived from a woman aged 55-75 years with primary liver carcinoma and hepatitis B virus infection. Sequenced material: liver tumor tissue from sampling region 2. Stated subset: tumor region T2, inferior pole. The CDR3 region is CAGHWGGGNQPQHF. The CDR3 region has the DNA TGTGCCGGCCACTGGGGAGGGGGCAATCAGCCCCAGCATTTT.